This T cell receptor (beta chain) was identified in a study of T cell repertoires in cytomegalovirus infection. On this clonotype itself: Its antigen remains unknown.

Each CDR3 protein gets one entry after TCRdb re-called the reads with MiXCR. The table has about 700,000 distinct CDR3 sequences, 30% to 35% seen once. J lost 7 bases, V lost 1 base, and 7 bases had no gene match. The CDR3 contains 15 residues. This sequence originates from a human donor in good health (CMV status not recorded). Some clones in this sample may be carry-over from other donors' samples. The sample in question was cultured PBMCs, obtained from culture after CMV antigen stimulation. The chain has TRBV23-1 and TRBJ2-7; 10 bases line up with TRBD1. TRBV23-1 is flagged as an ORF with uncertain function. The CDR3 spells CASSQFRQGAKEQYF. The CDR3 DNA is TGCGCCAGCAGTCAATTTAGACAGGGGGCAAAGGAGCAGTACTTC.